These 12 T cell receptor beta chains share one sample of origin, sequenced in a study of T cells in localized non-small cell lung cancer (TCRdb year 2020). The protocol used for the library was the immunoSEQ multiplex PCR assay. TCRdb obtained this table from immuneACCESS and retained in-frame rearrangements with V and J assigned. These tables miss some clones; where compared with another copy, unresolved V genes account for less than half of the shortfall, and the remainder is unexplained. The sample table contains about 91,000 clones; only one count was recorded for roughly 90% of them. 15% of the sample comes from the top ten. The starting material was peripheral blood, obtained before any cancer treatment. All receptors come from a man aged 40 to 70 with stage I squamous cell lung carcinoma.

The J gene is TRBJ2-5, the V gene TRBV29-1; D might be TRBD2 (7 bases). V lost 2 bases to trimming and J lost 4 bases, with 17 bases between them. Germline CDR1 reads SQVTM; CDR2 reads ANQGSEA. The CDR3 covers 15 residues. The CDR3 nucleotides are TGCAGCGTTGAAATAGGGGGGGGAAGGGGAGAGACCCAGTACTTC. Translated: CSVEIGGGRGETQYF.

The gene calls are TRBV2 and TRBJ1-2; 7 bases agree with TRBD1. The germline gives CDR1 SNHLY, CDR2 FYNNEI. The CDR3 spans 14 residues. The junction had 6 bases not matched to a gene; V was cut back by 4 bases and J by 4 bases. The CDR3 region is CASSGTGGSYGYTF. CDR3 DNA: TGTGCCAGCAGTGGGACAGGTGGGAGCTATGGCTACACCTTC. Based on the CDR3 plus reference TRBV2 and TRBJ1-2, the full variable domain is EPEVTQTPSHQVTQMGQEVILRCVPISNHLYFYWYRQILGQKVEFLVSFYNNEISEKSEIFDDQFSVERPDGSNFTLKIRSTKLEDSAMYFCASSGTGGSYGYTFGSGTRLTVV.

The chain links TRBV2 to TRBJ1-5; D remains ambiguous. The germline gives CDR1 SNHLY, CDR2 FYNNEI. The CDR3 has 12 residues. Trimming took off 5 bases at V and 3 bases at J, with 5 bases between the two ends. The CDR3 bases are TGTGCCAGCAGTTATACCAATCAGCCCCAGCATTTT. It translates to CASSYTNQPQHF.

The genes are TRBV11-2 and TRBJ1-2; no definite D call. V lost 0 bases, J lost 8 bases, and 10 bases lay in between. Germline V gives CDR1 SGHAT, CDR2 FQNNGV. This CDR3 is 13 amino acids long. The CDR3 reads CASSLDRARGYTF. The CDR3 DNA sequence: TGTGCCAGCAGCTTAGATCGGGCCAGGGGCTACACCTTC.

The V and J genes are TRBV5-6 and TRBJ2-5; D call uncertain. Germline V lookup: CDR1 SGHDT, CDR2 YYEEEE. V lost 0 bases to trimming and J lost 5 bases, with 14 bases between them. This CDR3 contains 15 residues. The CDR3 is CASSLAGSPWETQYF. CDR3 DNA sequence: TGTGCCAGCAGCTTGGCGGGCAGCCCGTGGGAGACCCAGTACTTC.

The rearrangement links TRBV29-1 to TRBJ1-2, with a weak D call TRBD1 (6 bases). Per germline, CDR1 SQVTM and CDR2 ANQGSEA. The CDR3 runs 14 residues. V was clipped by 4 bases and J by 4 bases, with 16 bases between them. The CDR3 loop reads CSVAGRTASYGYTF. For the CDR3, the DNA is TGCAGCGTTGCCGGAAGGACAGCGAGCTATGGCTACACCTTC.

The V and J genes are TRBV18 and TRBJ1-6, with D tentatively TRBD1 (5 bases). In germline, CDR1 is KGHSH, CDR2 LQKENI. The ends were cut back, 2 bases at V and 9 bases at J, with 14 bases in the middle. The CDR3 extends over 15 amino acids. DNA of the CDR3: TGTGCCAGCTCACCAGTCACAGGCGCGGGTTCACCCCTCCACTTT. It translates to CASSPVTGAGSPLHF.

The chain recombines TRBV18 with TRBJ1-1; 7 bases agree with TRBD1. CDR3 size: 14 residues. The germline V gene has CDR1 KGHSH and CDR2 LQKENI. The junction had 11 bases not matched to a gene; V was cut back by 8 bases and J by 5 bases. The CDR3 loop reads CASQRSSGGTEAFF. CDR3 sequence (DNA): TGTGCCAGCCAACGTAGTTCAGGGGGGACTGAAGCTTTCTTT.

The chain recombines TRBV4-3 with TRBJ2-7; 10 nucleotides align to TRBD2. The CDR3 length is 17 residues. Looked up from germline, CDR1 is LGHNA and CDR2 is YSLEER. V was clipped by 0 bases and J by 4 bases; unmatched bases: 9. Here the CDR3 reads CASSQDTSGGARYEQYF. The CDR3 DNA sequence: TGCGCCAGCAGCCAAGATACGAGCGGGGGGGCAAGGTACGAGCAGTACTTC.

The chain links TRBV5-4 to TRBJ1-1; D is ambiguous. Trimming took 4 bases from V and 10 from J, leaving 14 bases between them. CDR3 length: 12 amino acids. Germline V gene lookup returns CDR1 SGHNT and CDR2 YYREEE (reference sequence). The CDR3 region is CASSVAFEGAFF. The CDR3 coding sequence is TGTGCCAGCAGCGTTGCGTTTGAAGGAGCTTTCTTT.

This chain joins TRBV2 and TRBJ2-7; 8 nucleotides align to TRBD2. Germline lookup yields CDR1 SNHLY and CDR2 FYNNEI. Trimming removed 4 bases from V and 3 bases from J; junction bases left unmatched: 8. The CDR3 is made up of 15 amino acids. In nucleotides, the CDR3 is TGTGCCAGCAGTGGTCAGGGCGGGGGGAGCTACGAGCAGTACTTC. Translating gives CASSGQGGGSYEQYF.

The chain has TRBV30 and TRBJ1-5, with D unclear. The CDR3 is made up of 13 amino acids. V was trimmed by 0 bases and J by 0 bases, leaving 3 bases between them. The germline CDR1 and CDR2 sequences are GTSNPN and SVGIG (reference sequence). Written as DNA, the CDR3 is TGTGCCTGGAGTGTAGATAGCAATCAGCCCCAGCATTTT. Residues: CAWSVDSNQPQHF.